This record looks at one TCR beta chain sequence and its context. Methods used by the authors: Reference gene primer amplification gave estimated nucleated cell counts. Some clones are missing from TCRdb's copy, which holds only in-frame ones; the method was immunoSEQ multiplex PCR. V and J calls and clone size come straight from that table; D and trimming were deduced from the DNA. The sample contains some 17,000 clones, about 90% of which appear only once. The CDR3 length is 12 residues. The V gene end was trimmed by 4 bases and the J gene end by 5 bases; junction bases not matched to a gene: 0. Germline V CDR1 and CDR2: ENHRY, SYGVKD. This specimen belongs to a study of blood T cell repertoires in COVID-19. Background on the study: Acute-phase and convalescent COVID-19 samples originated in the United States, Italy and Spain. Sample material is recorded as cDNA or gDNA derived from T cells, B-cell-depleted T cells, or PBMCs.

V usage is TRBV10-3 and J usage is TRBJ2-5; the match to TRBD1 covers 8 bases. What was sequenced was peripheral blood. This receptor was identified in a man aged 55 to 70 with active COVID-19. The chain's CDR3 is CAISGQGETQYF. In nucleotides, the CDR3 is TGTGCCATCAGTGGACAGGGGGAGACCCAGTACTTC.